Listed here are 2 T cell receptor beta chains from one sample, sequenced in a study of T cell repertoires in ileal Crohn's disease. Time point noted: neoterminal ileum biopsy at postoperative endoscopy, about 6 months after surgery. Assay used: immunoSEQ multiplex PCR; TCRdb lists only in-frame clones, some missing. The sample includes tens of thousands of clones, 85% to 90% of them seen just once. Source material: ileal tissue. The receptors were sampled from an adult with Crohn's disease.

The chain links TRBV19 to TRBJ2-6, with TRBD1 identical over 10 bases. This CDR3 contains 16 residues. Germline CDR1 is LNHDA and CDR2 is SQIVND (reference sequence). The V gene end was trimmed by 10 bases and the J gene end by 0 bases; junction bases not matched to a gene: 6. As DNA, the CDR3 is TGTGCCACCTCGACAGGGGGCTACTCTGGGGCCAACGTCCTGACTTTC. Protein sequence: CATSTGGYSGANVLTF.

The count of this clone is one. The rearrangement joins TRBV2 to TRBJ2-5; 8 nucleotides line up with TRBD2. J was trimmed by 1 base and V by 7 bases; bases with no gene match: 5. CDR1 and CDR2 (germline): SNHLY, FYNNEI. The CDR3 contains 14 residues. Written as DNA, the CDR3 is TGTGCCAGCACGGCTCGGGGGGGCCAAGAGACCCAGTACTTC. It yields the protein CASTARGGQETQYF.